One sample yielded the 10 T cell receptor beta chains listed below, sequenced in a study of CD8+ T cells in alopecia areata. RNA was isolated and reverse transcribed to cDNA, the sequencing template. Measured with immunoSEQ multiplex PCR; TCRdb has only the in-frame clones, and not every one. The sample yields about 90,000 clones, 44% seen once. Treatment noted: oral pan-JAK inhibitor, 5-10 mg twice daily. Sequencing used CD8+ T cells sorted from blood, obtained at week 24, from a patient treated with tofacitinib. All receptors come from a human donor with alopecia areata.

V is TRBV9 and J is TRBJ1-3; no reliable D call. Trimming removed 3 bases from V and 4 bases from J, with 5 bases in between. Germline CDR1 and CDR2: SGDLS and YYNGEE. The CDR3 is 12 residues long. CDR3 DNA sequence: TGTGCCAGCAGCGAACGGGGAAACACCATATATTTT. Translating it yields CASSERGNTIYF.

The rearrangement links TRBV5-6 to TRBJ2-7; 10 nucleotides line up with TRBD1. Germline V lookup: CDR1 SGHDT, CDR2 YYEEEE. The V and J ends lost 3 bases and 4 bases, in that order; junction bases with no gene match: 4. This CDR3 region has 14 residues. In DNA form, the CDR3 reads TGTGCCAGCAGCTCGCGGACAGGGGGGTACGAGCAGTACTTC. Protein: CASSSRTGGYEQYF.

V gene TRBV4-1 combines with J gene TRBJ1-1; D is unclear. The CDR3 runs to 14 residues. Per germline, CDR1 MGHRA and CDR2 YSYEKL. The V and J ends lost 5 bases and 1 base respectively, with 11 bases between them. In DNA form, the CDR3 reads TGCGCCAGCAGCTTCCGGCGGGAGAACACTGAAGCTTTCTTT. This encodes CASSFRRENTEAFF.

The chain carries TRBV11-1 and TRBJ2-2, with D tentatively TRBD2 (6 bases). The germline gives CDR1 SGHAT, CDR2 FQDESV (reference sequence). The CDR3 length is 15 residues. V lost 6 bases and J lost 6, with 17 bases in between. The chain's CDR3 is CASRRLAGEAGELFF. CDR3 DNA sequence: TGTGCCAGCAGGAGGCTGGCCGGGGAGGCCGGGGAGCTGTTTTTT. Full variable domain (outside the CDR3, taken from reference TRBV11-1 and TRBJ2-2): EAEVAQSPRYKITEKSQAVAFWCDPISGHATLYWYRQILGQGPELLVQFQDESVVDDSQLPKDRFSAERLKGVDSTLKIQPAELGDSAMYLCASRRLAGEAGELFFGEGSRLTVL.

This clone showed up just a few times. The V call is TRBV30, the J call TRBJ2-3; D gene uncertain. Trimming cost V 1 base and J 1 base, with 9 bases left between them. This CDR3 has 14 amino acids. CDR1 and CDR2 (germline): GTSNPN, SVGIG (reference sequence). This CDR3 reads CAWSALGGTDTQYF. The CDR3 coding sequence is TGTGCCTGGAGTGCCCTGGGCGGCACAGATACGCAGTATTTT.

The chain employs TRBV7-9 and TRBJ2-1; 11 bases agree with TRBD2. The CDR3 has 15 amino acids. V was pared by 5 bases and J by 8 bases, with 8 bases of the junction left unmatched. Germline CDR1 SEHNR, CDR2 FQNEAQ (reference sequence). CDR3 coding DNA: TGTGCCAGCAGCCAACTAGCGGGAGTTATCGATGAGCAGTTCTTC. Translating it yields CASSQLAGVIDEQFF.

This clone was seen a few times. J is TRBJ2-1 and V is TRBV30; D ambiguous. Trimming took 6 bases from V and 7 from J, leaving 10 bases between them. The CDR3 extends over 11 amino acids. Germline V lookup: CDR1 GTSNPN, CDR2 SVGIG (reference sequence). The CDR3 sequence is CACDSLNEQFF. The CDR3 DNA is TGTGCCTGCGATTCCCTGAATGAGCAGTTCTTC.

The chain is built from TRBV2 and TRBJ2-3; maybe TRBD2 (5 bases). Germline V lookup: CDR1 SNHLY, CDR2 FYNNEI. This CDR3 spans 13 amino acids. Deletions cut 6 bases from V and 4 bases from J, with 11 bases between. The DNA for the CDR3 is TGTGCCAGCAGATGGAGGAGCCCAGATACGCAGTATTTT. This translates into CASRWRSPDTQYF. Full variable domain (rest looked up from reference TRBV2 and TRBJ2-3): EPEVTQTPSHQVTQMGQEVILRCVPISNHLYFYWYRQILGQKVEFLVSFYNNEISEKSEIFDDQFSVERPDGSNFTLKIRSTKLEDSAMYFCASRWRSPDTQYFGPGTRLTVL.

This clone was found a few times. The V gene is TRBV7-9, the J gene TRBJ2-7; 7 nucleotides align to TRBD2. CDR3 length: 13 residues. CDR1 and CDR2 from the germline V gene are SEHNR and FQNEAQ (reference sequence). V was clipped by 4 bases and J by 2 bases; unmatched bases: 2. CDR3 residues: CASSSTSTYEQYF. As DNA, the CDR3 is TGTGCCAGCAGCTCGACTAGCACCTACGAGCAGTACTTC.

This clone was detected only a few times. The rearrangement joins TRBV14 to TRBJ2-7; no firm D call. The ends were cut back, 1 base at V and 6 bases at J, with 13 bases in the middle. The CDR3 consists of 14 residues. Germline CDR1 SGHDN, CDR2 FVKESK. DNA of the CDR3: TGTGCCAGCAGCCAAGCTAGACTCTCTACCGAGCAGTACTTC. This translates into CASSQARLSTEQYF.